A single sample is the source of the 23 T cell receptor beta chains below, sequenced in a study of T cell repertoires in cytomegalovirus infection. Using its own MiXCR run on the reads, TCRdb lists one record per CDR3 protein. The data hold about 740,000 distinct CDR3 sequences, with under 40% observed a single time. Sequencing used PBMCs. Source of these receptors: a human donor in good health (CMV status not recorded). Some clones in this sample may be carry-over from other donors' samples.

This clonotype was recorded a few times. CDR3: CASSLAGWDEQFF. In DNA, the CDR3 is TGTGCCAGCAGCTTGGCAGGGTGGGATGAGCAGTTCTTC. The chain joins TRBV11-3 to TRBJ2-1; tentatively, D is TRBD1 (5 bases). This CDR3 has 13 amino acids. Germline CDR1 is SGHNT and CDR2 is YENEEA. V gave up 3 bases and J gave up 8 bases, with 11 bases separating them.

This clonotype has more than one count but fewer than ten. This chain connects TRBV28 to TRBJ1-3, with TRBD1 identical over 7 bases. Germline CDR1 and CDR2: MDHEN and SYDVKM. The CDR3 is 16 amino acids. With V trimmed by 5 bases and J by 0 bases, 7 bases remained unmatched. The CDR3 region has the DNA TGTGCCAGCAGTCGCAGGGGGACTTCCTCTGGAAACACCATATATTTT. It translates to CASSRRGTSSGNTIYF. Variable domain in full (rest from reference TRBV28 and TRBJ1-3): DVKVTQSSRYLVKRTGEKVFLECVQDMDHENMFWYRQDPGLGLRLIYFSYDVKMKEKGDIPEGYSVSREKKERFSLILESASTNQTSMYLCASSRRGTSSGNTIYFGEGSWLTVV.

This clonotype occurred once. This rearrangement joins TRBV2 to TRBJ1-6; D gene uncertain. The CDR3 covers 12 residues. Germline CDR1 reads SNHLY; CDR2 reads FYNNEI. Trimming cost V 8 bases and J 6 bases, with 8 bases left between them. CDR3 in amino acids: CASSVRNSPLHF. In DNA, the CDR3 is TGTGCCAGCTCTGTCCGTAATTCACCCCTCCACTTT.

The rearrangement uses TRBV4-1 and TRBJ2-7; 12 bases are shared with TRBD2. Trimming cost V 0 bases and J 7 bases; bases outside gene matches: 10. Germline CDR1 and CDR2: MGHRA and YSYEKL. This CDR3 is built from 17 residues. This chain's CDR3 is CASSQDGASGRADEQYF. CDR3 DNA: TGCGCCAGCAGCCAAGATGGGGCTAGCGGGAGGGCCGATGAGCAGTACTTC.

The chain couples TRBV19 to TRBJ1-4; no firm D call. With 3 bases removed from V and 8 bases from J, the gap between germline ends came to 16 bases. This CDR3 contains 15 residues. Per the germline V gene, CDR1 is LNHDA and CDR2 is SQIVND (reference sequence). The CDR3 loop reads CASSMRLPTGEKLFF. CDR3 nucleotides: TGTGCCAGTAGTATGCGACTCCCTACTGGGGAAAAACTGTTTTTT.

This chain uses TRBV24-1 with TRBJ2-2; 10 bases map to TRBD1. This CDR3 has 17 amino acids. After removal of 4 bases from V and 6 bases from J, the junction contained 10 bases not matched to a gene. CDR1 is KGHDR, CDR2 SFDVKD, per germline. CDR3: CATSESGTGDLAGELFF. CDR3 in DNA: TGTGCCACCAGTGAGTCCGGGACAGGGGATTTGGCCGGGGAGCTGTTTTTT.

V and J are TRBV6-4 and TRBJ1-2; TRBD1 matches at 10 bases. J was trimmed by 5 bases and V by 6 bases; bases with no gene match: 9. Germline lookup yields CDR1 MRHNA and CDR2 SNTAGT. The CDR3 length is 15 residues. This CDR3 is CASSDGTGAQYGYTF. DNA for the CDR3: TGTGCCAGCAGCGATGGGACAGGGGCTCAATATGGCTACACCTTC.

This clonotype was observed a handful of times. J is TRBJ1-2 and V is TRBV28; the D is unclear. Trimming shortened V by 3 bases and J by 2 bases, and 7 bases separated the two germline ends. Germline V gene sequence: CDR1 MDHEN, CDR2 SYDVKM. CDR3 length equals 13 residues. The CDR3 DNA sequence: TGTGCCAGCAGTTTTAAGGGAAACTATGGCTACACCTTC. Its translation: CASSFKGNYGYTF.

This clonotype has only a few counts. The chain links TRBV6-4 to TRBJ2-2; D is perhaps TRBD1 (6 bases). CDR3 length: 15 residues. Germline values: CDR1 MRHNA, CDR2 SNTAGT. Trimming cost V 0 bases and J 6 bases, with 11 bases left between them. The DNA of the CDR3 is TGTGCCAGCAGTGACTCTACAGGGAAAGCCGGGGAGCTGTTTTTT. Translation gives CASSDSTGKAGELFF.

Ten or more counts support this clonotype. The chain links TRBV7-8 to TRBJ2-7, with 7 bases aligning to TRBD1. CDR3 length: 14 amino acids. V was pared by 5 bases and J by 3 bases, with 7 bases of the junction left unmatched. In germline, CDR1 is SGHVS, CDR2 FQNEAQ. The CDR3 region has the DNA TGTGCCAGCAGCGTCGGACAGGAAAACTACGAGCAGTACTTC. Its protein product is CASSVGQENYEQYF. Looking up the rest from reference TRBV7-8 and TRBJ2-7 gives the full variable domain: GAGVSQSPRYKVAKRGQDVALRCDPISGHVSLFWYQQALGQGPEFLTYFQNEAQLDKSGLPSDRFFAERPEGSVSTLKIQRTQQEDSAVYLCASSVGQENYEQYFGPGTRLTVT.

This sequence joins TRBV19 and TRBJ2-1; D uncertain. Per the germline V gene, CDR1 is LNHDA and CDR2 is SQIVND (reference sequence). Trimming removed 5 bases from V and 5 bases from J, with 16 bases in between. The CDR3 runs 15 residues. The CDR3 DNA follows: TGTGCCAGTAGTCCCACTTACCTACTGGACAATGAGCAGTTCTTC. Amino acids: CASSPTYLLDNEQFF.

This chain links TRBV6-6 with TRBJ2-2, with 9 positions matching TRBD2. The CDR3 contains 15 residues. With 5 bases clipped from V and 5 bases from J, the junction kept 6 bases outside the gene matches. Germline V gene data show CDR1 as MNHNY and CDR2 as SVGAGI (reference sequence). The CDR3 protein is CASSGLAGQTGELFF. The DNA for the CDR3 is TGTGCCAGCAGTGGGCTAGCGGGACAGACCGGGGAGCTGTTTTTT.

This clonotype was seen a handful of times. The V call is TRBV7-9, the J call TRBJ2-1; D tentatively reads TRBD1 or TRBD2 (7 bases each). The V end was cut by 5 bases, the J end by 7 bases, with 15 bases between. Germline values: CDR1 SEHNR, CDR2 FQNEAQ (reference sequence). The CDR3 sequence is 14 residues long. In DNA form, the CDR3 reads TGTGCCAGCAGCCCAGGGGGGGCGTCAAATGAGCAGTTCTTC. Translating gives CASSPGGASNEQFF.

The rearrangement links TRBV28 to TRBJ1-5, with 7 nucleotides matching TRBD1. Trimming removed 2 bases from V and 4 bases from J; junction bases left unmatched: 8. The CDR3 extends over 16 amino acids. In germline, CDR1 is MDHEN, CDR2 SYDVKM. The CDR3 coding sequence is TGTGCCAGCAGTTTACGGTGGGAGGACAGGAATCAGCCCCAGCATTTT. It translates to CASSLRWEDRNQPQHF.

As to this clonotype: Germline and junction disagree at one end, which may indicate a read error. The chain has TRBV27 and TRBJ2-1; D is perhaps TRBD2 (6 bases). CDR1 MNHEY and CDR2 SMNVEV come from the germline V gene (reference sequence). The CDR3 has 13 amino acids. The CDR3 region is CASSLGGKGEQVF. The CDR3 bases are TGTGCCAGCAGTTTAGGGGGGAAGGGTGAGCAGGTCTTC.

This clonotype was observed at least ten times. J is TRBJ2-7 and V is TRBV7-6, with 9 bases aligning to TRBD2. V shed 1 base, J shed 4 bases, and the junction held 11 bases outside the gene matches. Looked up from germline, CDR1 is SGHVS and CDR2 is FNYEAQ. The CDR3 contains 17 residues. The CDR3 here is CASSLGAGSGGDYEQYF. The CDR3 DNA reads as TGTGCCAGCAGCTTAGGCGCGGGTAGCGGGGGAGATTACGAGCAGTACTTC.

Here the CDR3 DNA reads TGTGCCAGTCCTGGGTCCACTGAAGCTTTCTTT. Translated: CASPGSTEAFF. The gene calls are TRBV6-6 and TRBJ1-1; D not certain. CDR3 length equals 11 residues. The germline V gene has CDR1 MNHNY and CDR2 SVGAGI (reference sequence). The V and J ends lost 9 bases and 4 bases respectively, with 9 bases between them.

The chain uses TRBV14 and TRBJ1-2; weak D call: TRBD1 (5 bases). The length of the CDR3 is 16 residues. Germline assignment: CDR1 SGHDN and CDR2 FVKESK. V lost 0 bases and J lost 0, with 11 bases in between. CDR3 DNA: TGTGCCAGCAGCCAAGAGGGGGTCCTAGCTAACTATGGCTACACCTTC. Protein sequence: CASSQEGVLANYGYTF.

This clonotype has only one observation. The chain couples TRBV28 to TRBJ2-1, with 9 bases identical to TRBD2. The CDR3 spans 16 residues. Looked up from germline, CDR1 is MDHEN and CDR2 is SYDVKM. J was trimmed by 7 bases and V by 1 base; bases with no gene match: 8. Here the CDR3 DNA reads TGTGCCAGCAGTTTATTTAGGATTAGCGGGAGTAATGAGCAGTTCTTC. Protein: CASSLFRISGSNEQFF.

In DNA, the CDR3 is TGCGCCAGCAGCCAAGATGGTGTGGCCAATCAGCCCCAGCATTTT. As protein: CASSQDGVANQPQHF. The V gene is TRBV4-1, the J gene TRBJ1-5; no clear D gene. CDR1 MGHRA and CDR2 YSYEKL come from the germline V gene. This CDR3 has 15 residues. Trimming left V 0 bases short and J 3 bases short, with 9 bases between.

The chain employs TRBV20-1 and TRBJ2-3; D is ambiguous. Germline-derived CDR1 and CDR2 are DFQATT and SNEGSKA (reference sequence). Between the trimmed V and J ends, which lost 3 bases and 2 bases, there was a span of 15 bases. The CDR3 has 15 amino acids. In DNA, the CDR3 is TGCAGTGCTAGTAGATTCATGGGCCTCACAGATACGCAGTATTTT. Translating it yields CSASRFMGLTDTQYF.

The rearrangement uses TRBV4-1 and TRBJ2-3; 7 bases line up with TRBD2. Germline CDR1 MGHRA, CDR2 YSYEKL. This CDR3 spans 15 amino acids. V was clipped by 5 bases and J by 6 bases; unmatched bases: 11. DNA of the CDR3: TGCGCCAGCAGCGCGGGACTACGGAGAATGGATACGCAGTATTTT. Its protein product is CASSAGLRRMDTQYF.

The table lists this clonotype with many counts. Mismatch with germline at one junction end may stem from a read error. The CDR3 reads CASSLASGDLYEQYF. CDR3 nucleotides: TGTGCTAGCAGCTTAGCTAGCGGGGACCTCTACGAGCAGTACTTC. The chain combines TRBV7-7 with TRBJ2-7, with TRBD2 identical over 9 bases. Germline loops: CDR1 SSHAT, CDR2 FNYEAQ (reference sequence). This CDR3 is built from 15 residues.